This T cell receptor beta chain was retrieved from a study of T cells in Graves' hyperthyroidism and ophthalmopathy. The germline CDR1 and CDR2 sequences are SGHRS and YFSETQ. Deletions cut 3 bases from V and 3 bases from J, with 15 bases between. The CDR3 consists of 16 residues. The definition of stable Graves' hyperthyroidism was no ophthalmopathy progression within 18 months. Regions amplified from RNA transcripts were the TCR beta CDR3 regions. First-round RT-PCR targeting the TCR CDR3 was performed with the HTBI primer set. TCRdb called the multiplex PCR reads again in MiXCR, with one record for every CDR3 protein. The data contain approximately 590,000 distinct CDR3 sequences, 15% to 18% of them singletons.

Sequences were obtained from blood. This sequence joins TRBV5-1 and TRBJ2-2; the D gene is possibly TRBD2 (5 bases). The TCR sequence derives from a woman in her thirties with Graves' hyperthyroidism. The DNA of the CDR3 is TGCGCCAGCAGCTACGCGAGGGCTTTCTACACCGGGGAGCTGTTTTTT. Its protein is CASSYARAFYTGELFF.